The clone carrying this T cell receptor (beta chain) appeared a few times. This sample stems from a study of CD8 T cells in ankylosing spondylitis. CDR3 length: 13 residues. The junction had 5 bases not matched to a gene; V was cut back by 6 bases and J by 4 bases. Germline loops: CDR1 DFQATT, CDR2 SNEGSKA (reference sequence). Each CDR3 protein is one row after TCRdb ran MiXCR on the 5' RACE reads. There are about 250,000 distinct CDR3 sequences in the sample; more than 25% occur only once, and approximately 4.6% lies in the top ten. V gene TRBV20-1 combines with J gene TRBJ2-2; the match to TRBD1 covers 7 bases. The clonotype originates from a male donor with ankylosing spondylitis or in good health (not recorded which). Input material: blood, either unsorted or a sorted T cell fraction (not recorded which). The CDR3 nucleotides are TGCAGTGCAAAGGACAGGTTCACCGGGGAGCTGTTTTTT. Its translation is CSAKDRFTGELFF.